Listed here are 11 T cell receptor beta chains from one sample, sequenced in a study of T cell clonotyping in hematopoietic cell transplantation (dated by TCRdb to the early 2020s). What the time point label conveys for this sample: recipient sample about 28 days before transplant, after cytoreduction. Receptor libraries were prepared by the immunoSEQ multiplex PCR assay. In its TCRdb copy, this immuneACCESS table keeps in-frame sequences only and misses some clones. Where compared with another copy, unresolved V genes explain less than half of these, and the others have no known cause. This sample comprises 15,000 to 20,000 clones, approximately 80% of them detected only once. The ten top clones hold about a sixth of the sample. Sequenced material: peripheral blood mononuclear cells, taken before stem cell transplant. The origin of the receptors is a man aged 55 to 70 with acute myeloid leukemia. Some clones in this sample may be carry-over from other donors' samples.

The CDR3 nucleotides read TGTGCCAGCAGCTTGACGGGGGCGCTGGGCGGGGAGCTGTTTTTT. This codes for CASSLTGALGGELFF. The chain is built from TRBV5-6 and TRBJ2-2, with D perhaps assigned TRBD1 or TRBD2 (6 bases each). The CDR3 runs to 15 residues. The V end was cut by 1 base, the J end by 7 bases, with 14 bases between. Looked up from germline, CDR1 is SGHDT and CDR2 is YYEEEE.

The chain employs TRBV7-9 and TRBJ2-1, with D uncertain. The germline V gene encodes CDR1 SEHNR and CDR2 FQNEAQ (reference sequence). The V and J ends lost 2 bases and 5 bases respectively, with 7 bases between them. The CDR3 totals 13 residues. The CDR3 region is CASSLRLDNEQFF. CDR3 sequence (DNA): TGTGCCAGCAGCTTACGTCTCGACAATGAGCAGTTCTTC.

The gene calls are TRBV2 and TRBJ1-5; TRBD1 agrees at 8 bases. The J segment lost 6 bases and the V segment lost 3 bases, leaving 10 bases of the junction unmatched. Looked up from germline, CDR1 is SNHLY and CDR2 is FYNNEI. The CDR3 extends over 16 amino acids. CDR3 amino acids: CASSEGYGTGSQPQHF. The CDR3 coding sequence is TGTGCCAGCAGTGAGGGTTACGGGACAGGCTCTCAGCCCCAGCATTTT.

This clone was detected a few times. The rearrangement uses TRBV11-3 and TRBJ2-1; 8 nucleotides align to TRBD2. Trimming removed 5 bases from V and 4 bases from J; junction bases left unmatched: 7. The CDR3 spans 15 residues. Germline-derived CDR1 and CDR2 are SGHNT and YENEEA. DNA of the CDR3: TGTGCCAGCAGCATATCGCGGGGGGAGTACAATGAGCAGTTCTTC. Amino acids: CASSISRGEYNEQFF.

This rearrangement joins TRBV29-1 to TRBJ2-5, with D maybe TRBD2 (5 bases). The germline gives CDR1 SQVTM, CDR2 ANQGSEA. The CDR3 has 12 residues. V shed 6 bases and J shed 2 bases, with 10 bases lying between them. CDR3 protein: CSVADGQETQYF. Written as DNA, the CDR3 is TGCAGCGTAGCGGACGGTCAAGAGACCCAGTACTTC. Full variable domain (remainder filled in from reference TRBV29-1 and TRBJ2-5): SAVISQKPSRDICQRGTSLTIQCQVDSQVTMMFWYRQQPGQSLTLIATANQGSEATYESGFVIDKFPISRPNLTFSTLTVSNMSPEDSSIYLCSVADGQETQYFGPGTRLLVL.

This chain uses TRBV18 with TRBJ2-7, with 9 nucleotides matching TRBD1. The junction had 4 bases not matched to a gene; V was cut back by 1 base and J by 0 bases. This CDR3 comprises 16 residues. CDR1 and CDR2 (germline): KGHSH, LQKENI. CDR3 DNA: TGTGCCAGCTCACCACTGGGGACAGGGTCCTCCTACGAGCAGTACTTC. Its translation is CASSPLGTGSSYEQYF.

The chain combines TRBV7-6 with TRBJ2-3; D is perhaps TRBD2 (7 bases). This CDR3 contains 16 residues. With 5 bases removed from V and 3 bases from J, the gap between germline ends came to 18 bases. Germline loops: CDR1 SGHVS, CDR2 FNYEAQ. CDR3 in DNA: TGTGCCAGCAGCGTCGGGGGGCACCTGCAGACAGATACGCAGTATTTT. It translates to CASSVGGHLQTDTQYF.

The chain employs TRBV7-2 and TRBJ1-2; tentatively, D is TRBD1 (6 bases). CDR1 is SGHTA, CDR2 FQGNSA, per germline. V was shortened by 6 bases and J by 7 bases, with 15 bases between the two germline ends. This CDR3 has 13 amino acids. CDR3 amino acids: CASRIQGAGGYTF. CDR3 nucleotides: TGTGCCAGCAGGATACAGGGAGCCGGTGGCTACACCTTC.

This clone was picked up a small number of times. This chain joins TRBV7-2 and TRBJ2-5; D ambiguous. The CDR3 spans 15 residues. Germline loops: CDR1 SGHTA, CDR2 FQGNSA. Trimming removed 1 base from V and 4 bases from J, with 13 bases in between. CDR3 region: CASSLVSSLGETQYF. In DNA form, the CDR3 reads TGTGCCAGCAGCTTAGTTAGCTCCCTGGGAGAGACCCAGTACTTC. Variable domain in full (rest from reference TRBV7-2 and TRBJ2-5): GAGVSQSPSNKVTEKGKDVELRCDPISGHTALYWYRQSLGQGLEFLIYFQGNSAPDKSGLPSDRFSAERTGGSVSTLTIQRTQQEDSAVYLCASSLVSSLGETQYFGPGTRLLVL.

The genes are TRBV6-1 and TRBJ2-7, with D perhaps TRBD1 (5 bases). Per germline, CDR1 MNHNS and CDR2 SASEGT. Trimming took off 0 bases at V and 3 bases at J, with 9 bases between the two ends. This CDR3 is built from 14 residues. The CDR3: CASSEARADYEQYF. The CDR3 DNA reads TGTGCCAGCAGTGAAGCCAGGGCCGACTACGAGCAGTACTTC.

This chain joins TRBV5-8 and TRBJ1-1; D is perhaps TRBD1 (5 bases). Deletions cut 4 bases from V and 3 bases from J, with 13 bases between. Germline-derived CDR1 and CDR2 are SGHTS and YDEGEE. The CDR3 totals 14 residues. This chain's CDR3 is CASSRRGTDTEAFF. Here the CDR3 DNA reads TGTGCCAGCAGCCGACGCGGGACTGACACTGAAGCTTTCTTT. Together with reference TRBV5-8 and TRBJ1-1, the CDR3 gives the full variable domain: EAGVTQSPTHLIKTRGQQATLRCSPISGHTSVYWYQQALGLGLQFLLWYDEGEERNRGNFPPRFSGRQFPNYSSELNVNALELEDSALYLCASSRRGTDTEAFFGQGTRLTVV.